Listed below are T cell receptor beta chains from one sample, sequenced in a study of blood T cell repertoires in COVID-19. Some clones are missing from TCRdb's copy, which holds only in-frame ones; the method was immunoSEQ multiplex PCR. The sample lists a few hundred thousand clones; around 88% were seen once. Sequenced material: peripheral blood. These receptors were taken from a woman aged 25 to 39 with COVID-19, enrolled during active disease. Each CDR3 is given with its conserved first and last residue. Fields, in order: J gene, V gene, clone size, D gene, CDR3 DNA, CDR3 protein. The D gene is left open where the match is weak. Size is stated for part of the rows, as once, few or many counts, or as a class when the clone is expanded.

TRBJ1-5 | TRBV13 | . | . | TGTGCCAGCAGCTTACGGAATCAGCCCCAGCATTTT | CASSLRNQPQHF
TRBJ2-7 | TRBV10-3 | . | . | TGTGCCATCAGTTGGCTACAGGGTTGGGAGCAGTACTTC | CAISWLQGWEQYF
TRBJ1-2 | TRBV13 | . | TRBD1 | TGTGCCAGCAGCTCGAGAGGACAGGGGTCAATTAACTATGGCTACACCTTC | CASSSRGQGSINYGYTF
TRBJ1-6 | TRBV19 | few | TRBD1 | TGTGCCAGTAGTAGACAGGGTTTGGGCTCCTATAATTCACCCCTCCACTTT | CASSRQGLGSYNSPLHF
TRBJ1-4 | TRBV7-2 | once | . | TGTGCCAGCAGCAGACAGTTCAGGGAAAAACTGTTTTTT | CASSRQFREKLFF
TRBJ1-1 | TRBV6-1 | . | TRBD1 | TGTGCCAGCAGTGAATGGCGGGACAGGGCCTCGAACACTGAAGCTTTCTTT | CASSEWRDRASNTEAFF
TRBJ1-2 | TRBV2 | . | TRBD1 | TGTGCCAGAATTCCGACAGGGCGGGGTAACTATGGCTACACCTTC | CARIPTGRGNYGYTF
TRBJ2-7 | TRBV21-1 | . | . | TGTGCCAGCAGCACCCTTGGGAGTCACGAGCAGTACTTC | CASSTLGSHEQYF
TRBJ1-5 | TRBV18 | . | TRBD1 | TGTGCCAGCTCACCAGGGGGCCAGGGGGCTCAGCCCCAGCATTTT | CASSPGGQGAQPQHF
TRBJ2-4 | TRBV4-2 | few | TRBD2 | TGTGCCAGCAGCCAAGAGATCCCGGGGGGGCTTCACATTCAGTACTTC | CASSQEIPGGLHIQYF
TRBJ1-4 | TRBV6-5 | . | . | TGTGCCAGCCGGGACAAAAACTATGAAAAACTGTTTTTT | CASRDKNYEKLFF
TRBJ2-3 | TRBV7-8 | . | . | TGTGCCAGCAGCTTAGTAGGGTCAGGGACAGATACGCAGTATTTT | CASSLVGSGTDTQYF